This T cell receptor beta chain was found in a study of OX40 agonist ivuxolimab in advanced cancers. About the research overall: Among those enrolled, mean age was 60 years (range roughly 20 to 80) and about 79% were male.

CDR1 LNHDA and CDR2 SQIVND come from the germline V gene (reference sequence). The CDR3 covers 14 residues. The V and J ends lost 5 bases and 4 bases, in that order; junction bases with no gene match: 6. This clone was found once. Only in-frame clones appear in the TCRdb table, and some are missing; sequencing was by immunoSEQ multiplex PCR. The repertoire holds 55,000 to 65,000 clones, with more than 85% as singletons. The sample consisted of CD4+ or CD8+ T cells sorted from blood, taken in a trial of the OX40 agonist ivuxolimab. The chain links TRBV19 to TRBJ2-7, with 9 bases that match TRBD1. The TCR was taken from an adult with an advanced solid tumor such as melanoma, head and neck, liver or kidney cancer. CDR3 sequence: CASSWGQGGYEQYF. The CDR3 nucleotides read TGTGCCAGTAGTTGGGGACAGGGAGGATACGAGCAGTACTTC.